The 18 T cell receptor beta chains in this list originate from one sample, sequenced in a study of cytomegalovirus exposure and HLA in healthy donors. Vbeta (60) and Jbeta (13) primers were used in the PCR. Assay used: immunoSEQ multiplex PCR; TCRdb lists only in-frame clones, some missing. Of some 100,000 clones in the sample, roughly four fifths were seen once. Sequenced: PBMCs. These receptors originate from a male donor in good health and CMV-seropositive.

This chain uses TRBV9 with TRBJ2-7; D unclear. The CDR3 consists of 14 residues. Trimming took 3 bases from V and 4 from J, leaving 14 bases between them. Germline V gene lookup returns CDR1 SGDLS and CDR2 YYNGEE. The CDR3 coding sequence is TGTGCCAGCAGCGGAGATGTTTCATCGTACGAGCAGTACTTC. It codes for CASSGDVSSYEQYF.

The CDR3 spells CASYTDMNTEAFF. In DNA form, the CDR3 reads TGTGCCAGTTATACAGACATGAACACTGAAGCTTTCTTT. The chain links TRBV2 to TRBJ1-1; D uncertain. Germline CDR1 is SNHLY and CDR2 is FYNNEI. Trimming took off 9 bases at V and 0 bases at J, with 11 bases between the two ends. The CDR3 has 13 amino acids.

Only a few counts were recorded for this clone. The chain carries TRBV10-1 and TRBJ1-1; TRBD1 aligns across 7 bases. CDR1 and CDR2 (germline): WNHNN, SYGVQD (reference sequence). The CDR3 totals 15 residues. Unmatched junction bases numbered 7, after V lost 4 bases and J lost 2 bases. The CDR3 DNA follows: TGCGCCAGCAGTGTGGGCGAGGGGGCCAACACTGAAGCTTTCTTT. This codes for CASSVGEGANTEAFF.

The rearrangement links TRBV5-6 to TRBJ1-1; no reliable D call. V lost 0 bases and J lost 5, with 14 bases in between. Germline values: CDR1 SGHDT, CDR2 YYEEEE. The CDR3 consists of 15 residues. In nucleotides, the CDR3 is TGTGCCAGCAGCTTGGCCAGCTTGGGGAGGACTGAAGCTTTCTTT. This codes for CASSLASLGRTEAFF.

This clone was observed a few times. The CDR3 coding sequence is TGTGCCAGCAGCGGTGGAGGAGGGGTCGGGGACGAAAAACTGTTTTTT. Translated, it gives CASSGGGGVGDEKLFF. The rearrangement joins TRBV5-6 to TRBJ1-4, with a weak D call TRBD1 (5 bases). V gave up 4 bases and J gave up 8 bases, with 21 bases separating them. Germline loops: CDR1 SGHDT, CDR2 YYEEEE. CDR3 length: 16 amino acids.

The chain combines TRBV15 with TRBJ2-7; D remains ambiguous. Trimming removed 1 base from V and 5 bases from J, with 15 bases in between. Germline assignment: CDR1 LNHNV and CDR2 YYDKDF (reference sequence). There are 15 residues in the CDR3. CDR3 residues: CATSRVVLNADEQYF. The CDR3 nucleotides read TGTGCCACCAGCAGAGTAGTTCTTAACGCGGACGAGCAGTACTTC.

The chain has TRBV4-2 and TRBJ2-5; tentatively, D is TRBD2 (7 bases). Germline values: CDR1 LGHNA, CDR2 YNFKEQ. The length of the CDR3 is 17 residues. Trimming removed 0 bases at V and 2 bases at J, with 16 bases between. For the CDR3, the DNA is TGTGCCAGCAGCCAAGACCGGGGGGCCGGTGGGCAAGAGACCCAGTACTTC. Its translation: CASSQDRGAGGQETQYF.

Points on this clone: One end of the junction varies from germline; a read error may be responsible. The CDR3 DNA is TGTGCCAGCAGCCCCCGGGACAACTACGGGCAGTACTTC. Amino acids: CASSPRDNYGQYF. V and J are TRBV7-2 and TRBJ2-7, with D possibly matching TRBD1 (6 bases). Germline CDR1 reads SGHTA; CDR2 reads FQGNSA. The CDR3 covers 13 residues.

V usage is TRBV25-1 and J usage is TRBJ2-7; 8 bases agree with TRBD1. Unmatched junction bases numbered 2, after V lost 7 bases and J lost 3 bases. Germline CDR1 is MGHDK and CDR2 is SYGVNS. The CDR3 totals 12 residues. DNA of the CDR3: TGTGCCAGCACAGACAGGGGCTACGAGCAGTACTTC. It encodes CASTDRGYEQYF.

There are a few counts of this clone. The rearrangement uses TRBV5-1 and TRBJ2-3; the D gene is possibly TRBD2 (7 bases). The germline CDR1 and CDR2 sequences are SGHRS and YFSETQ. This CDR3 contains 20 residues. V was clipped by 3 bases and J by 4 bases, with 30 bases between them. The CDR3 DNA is TGCGCCAGCAGCTCCCGACGGACTCAAGGGGGAAGGGGGGGCCCAGATACGCAGTATTTT. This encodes CASSSRRTQGGRGGPDTQYF.

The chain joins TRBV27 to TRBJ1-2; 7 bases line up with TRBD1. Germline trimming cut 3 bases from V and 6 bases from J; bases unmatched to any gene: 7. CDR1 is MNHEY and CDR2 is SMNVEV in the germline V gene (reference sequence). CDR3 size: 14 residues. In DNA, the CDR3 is TGTGCCAGCAGTTTCGACAGGGTGCGCCATGGCTACACCTTC. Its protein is CASSFDRVRHGYTF.

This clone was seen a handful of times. The CDR3 region is CASKRDPGSTEAFF. CDR3 DNA sequence: TGCGCCAGCAAGAGAGACCCGGGGAGCACTGAAGCTTTCTTT. The chain couples TRBV10-1 to TRBJ1-1; D call uncertain. Trimming took 7 bases from V and 4 from J, leaving 16 bases between them. CDR3 length: 14 residues. Germline-derived CDR1 and CDR2 are WNHNN and SYGVQD (reference sequence).

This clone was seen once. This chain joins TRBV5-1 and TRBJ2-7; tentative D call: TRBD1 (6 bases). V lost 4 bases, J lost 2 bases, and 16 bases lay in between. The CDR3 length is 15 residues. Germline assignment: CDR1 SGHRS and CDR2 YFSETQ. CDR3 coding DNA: TGCGCCAGCAGCCAAAATACAGGGTCAGCCTACGAGCAGTACTTC. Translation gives CASSQNTGSAYEQYF.

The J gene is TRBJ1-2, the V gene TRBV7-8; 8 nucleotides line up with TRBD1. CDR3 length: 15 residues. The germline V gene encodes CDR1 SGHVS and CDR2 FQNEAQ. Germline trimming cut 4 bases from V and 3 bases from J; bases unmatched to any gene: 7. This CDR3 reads CASSSPTQGDYGYTF. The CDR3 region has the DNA TGTGCCAGCAGCTCTCCTACACAGGGGGACTATGGCTACACCTTC.

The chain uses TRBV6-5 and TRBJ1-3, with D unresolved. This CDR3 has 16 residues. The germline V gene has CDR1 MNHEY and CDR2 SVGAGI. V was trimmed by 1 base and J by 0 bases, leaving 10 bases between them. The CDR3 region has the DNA TGTGCCAGCAGTTACTGGGCATCGAGCTCTGGAAACACCATATATTTT. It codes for CASSYWASSSGNTIYF.

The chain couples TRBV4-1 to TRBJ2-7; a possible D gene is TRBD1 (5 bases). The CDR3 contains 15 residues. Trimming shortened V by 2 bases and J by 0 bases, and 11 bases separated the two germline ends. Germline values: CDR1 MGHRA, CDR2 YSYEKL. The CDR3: CASSQPSQGSYEQYF. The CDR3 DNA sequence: TGCGCCAGCAGCCAACCCTCCCAGGGCTCCTACGAGCAGTACTTC.

CDR3: CARKPGRDYGYTF. In DNA form, the CDR3 reads TGTGCCCGGAAACCGGGTCGGGACTATGGCTACACCTTC. The V and J genes are TRBV30 and TRBJ1-2, with no clear D. The germline gives CDR1 GTSNPN, CDR2 SVGIG (reference sequence). This CDR3 comprises 13 residues. The ends were cut back, 8 bases at V and 3 bases at J, with 16 bases in the middle.

CDR3 nucleotide sequence: TGCAGCGTGAGGACTAGCGGGGAGGCAGATACGCAGTATTTT. Protein product: CSVRTSGEADTQYF. The chain carries TRBV29-1 and TRBJ2-3; 12 positions agree with TRBD2. With 6 bases clipped from V and 4 bases from J, the junction kept 5 bases outside the gene matches. The germline gives CDR1 SQVTM, CDR2 ANQGSEA. The CDR3 has 14 residues.